Below, 27 T cell receptor beta chains from the same sample are listed, as sequenced in a study of T cell changes during pregnancy in multiple sclerosis. The assay was immunoSEQ multiplex PCR, and TCRdb's table has in-frame clones only and misses some. The repertoire has about 50,000 clones, approximately 91% of them found once; the top ten carry approximately 0.61%. The sequencing here drew on CD4+ T cells from peripheral blood mononuclear cells, taken after pregnancy. These receptors all come from a female donor in good health, enrolled as a control in a pregnancy study.

The J gene is TRBJ2-5, the V gene TRBV18; D ambiguous. Germline-derived CDR1 and CDR2 are KGHSH and LQKENI. Trimming shortened V by 1 base and J by 4 bases, and 4 bases separated the two germline ends. The CDR3 totals 12 residues. The CDR3 nucleotides are TGTGCCAGCTCACCACAAGCAGAGACCCAGTACTTC. This translates into CASSPQAETQYF.

The rearrangement joins TRBV6-1 to TRBJ2-5, with 8 bases lining up with TRBD2. The CDR3 totals 14 residues. Per germline, CDR1 MNHNS and CDR2 SASEGT. After removal of 4 bases from V and 5 bases from J, the junction contained 6 bases not matched to a gene. The CDR3 nucleotides are TGTGCCAGCAGTGCCTCGGGAGGGGGGGAGACCCAGTACTTC. Translation gives CASSASGGGETQYF.

This chain uses TRBV6-5 with TRBJ2-3; 8 bases are shared with TRBD1. After removal of 6 bases from V and 6 bases from J, the junction contained 2 bases not matched to a gene. The germline V gene has CDR1 MNHEY and CDR2 SVGAGI. The CDR3 runs to 12 residues. CDR3 coding DNA: TGTGCCAGCAGGGACAGGGCCGATACGCAGTATTTT. This gives the protein CASRDRADTQYF.

This chain links TRBV7-2 with TRBJ1-2; 11 nucleotides match TRBD1. With V trimmed by 3 bases and J by 3 bases, 0 bases remained unmatched. This CDR3 has 14 residues. Per the germline V gene, CDR1 is SGHTA and CDR2 is FQGNSA. This CDR3 reads CASSLGQGDYGYTF. CDR3 sequence (DNA): TGTGCCAGCAGCTTGGGACAGGGGGACTATGGCTACACCTTC.

This chain links TRBV5-4 with TRBJ2-2; 10 positions agree with TRBD2. In germline, CDR1 is SGHNT, CDR2 YYREEE (reference sequence). This CDR3 region has 16 residues. V shed 0 bases, J shed 4 bases, and the junction held 3 bases outside the gene matches. The CDR3 DNA sequence: TGTGCCAGCAGCTTGGTTTTAGCGGGGGGCACCGGGGAGCTGTTTTTT. Translated, it gives CASSLVLAGGTGELFF. Together with reference TRBV5-4 and TRBJ2-2, the CDR3 gives the full variable domain: ETGVTQSPTHLIKTRGQQVTLRCSSQSGHNTVSWYQQALGQGPQFIFQYYREEENGRGNFPPRFSGLQFPNYSSELNVNALELDDSALYLCASSLVLAGGTGELFFGEGSRLTVL.

The chain is built from TRBV5-1 and TRBJ2-3, with 7 bases matching TRBD2. The CDR3 loop spans 15 amino acids. Germline V gene sequence: CDR1 SGHRS, CDR2 YFSETQ. V lost 1 base to trimming and J lost 4 bases; unmatched junction nucleotides: 6. CDR3 protein: CASSLPARGSDTQYF. Written as DNA, the CDR3 is TGCGCCAGCAGCTTGCCTGCGCGGGGGTCAGATACGCAGTATTTT.

The table lists this clone with a count of one. The chain carries TRBV28 and TRBJ2-7, with TRBD2 matching 12 bases. V dropped 7 bases and J dropped 5; count of bases not matched to a gene: 6. Germline loops: CDR1 MDHEN, CDR2 SYDVKM. The CDR3 sequence is 14 residues long. The CDR3 is CASNLGLAGNEQYF. The CDR3 nucleotides read TGTGCCAGCAACCTAGGACTAGCGGGAAACGAGCAGTACTTC.

V usage is TRBV9 and J usage is TRBJ2-5; a possible D gene is TRBD2 (6 bases). CDR3 length equals 15 residues. Germline V CDR1 and CDR2: SGDLS, YYNGEE. Trimming pared 0 bases from V and 2 bases from J, leaving 11 bases between. The CDR3 DNA reads as TGTGCCAGCAGCGTAGGGGACTGGGGGCAAGAGACCCAGTACTTC. Its translation is CASSVGDWGQETQYF.

The chain is built from TRBV4-2 and TRBJ2-1; 10 nucleotides match TRBD2. V was clipped by 0 bases and J by 5 bases; unmatched bases: 7. This CDR3 has 17 residues. CDR1 LGHNA and CDR2 YNFKEQ come from the germline V gene. The CDR3: CASSQEIAGGNNNEQFF. The DNA for the CDR3 is TGTGCCAGCAGCCAAGAGATAGCGGGGGGTAATAACAATGAGCAGTTCTTC.

This chain links TRBV28 with TRBJ2-1; D may be TRBD1 (6 bases). Trimming pared 6 bases from V and 8 bases from J, leaving 11 bases between. Germline CDR1 is MDHEN and CDR2 is SYDVKM. The CDR3 totals 12 residues. CDR3 in DNA: TGTGCCAGCAGAACACAGGGAGATGAGCAGTTCTTC. It translates to CASRTQGDEQFF.

The chain links TRBV6-6 to TRBJ1-3, with D unresolved. The CDR3 covers 14 residues. In germline, CDR1 is MNHNY, CDR2 SVGAGI (reference sequence). V lost 0 bases to trimming and J lost 2 bases, with 5 bases between them. CDR3 bases: TGTGCCAGCAGTTACTCGAGGACTGGAAACACCATATATTTT. Encoded protein: CASSYSRTGNTIYF.

The chain combines TRBV5-1 with TRBJ2-6; D remains ambiguous. The V and J ends lost 0 bases and 3 bases respectively, with 4 bases between them. The CDR3 is made up of 14 amino acids. CDR1 and CDR2 from the germline V gene are SGHRS and YFSETQ. This chain's CDR3 is CASSLADGANVLTF. CDR3 DNA: TGCGCCAGCAGCTTGGCAGATGGGGCCAACGTCCTGACTTTC. Full variable domain (rest looked up from reference TRBV5-1 and TRBJ2-6): KAGVTQTPRYLIKTRGQQVTLSCSPISGHRSVSWYQQTPGQGLQFLFEYFSETQRNKGNFPGRFSGRQFSNSRSEMNVSTLELGDSALYLCASSLADGANVLTFGAGSRLTVL.

The chain uses TRBV2 and TRBJ2-5; D gene ambiguous. The CDR3 is 14 residues long. Germline values: CDR1 SNHLY, CDR2 FYNNEI. Trimming left V 3 bases short and J 5 bases short, with 13 bases between. CDR3 coding DNA: TGTGCCAGCAGTGACGCCCGGGTAAGGGAGACCCAGTACTTC. It encodes CASSDARVRETQYF.

A remark on this clone: Different DNA sequences within this sample yield the same CDR3. The chain carries TRBV30 and TRBJ2-3; D remains unclear. This CDR3 is built from 12 residues. V dropped 0 bases and J dropped 5 bases, with 6 bases sitting between them. Germline CDR1 GTSNPN, CDR2 SVGIG (reference sequence). Written as DNA, the CDR3 is TGTGCCTGGAGTGTACGAGGAGATACGCAGTATTTT. Translated, it gives CAWSVRGDTQYF.

The chain links TRBV5-1 to TRBJ2-3; 8 positions match TRBD2. CDR1 is SGHRS and CDR2 is YFSETQ in the germline V gene. This CDR3 is built from 15 residues. V lost 4 bases to trimming and J lost 2 bases; unmatched junction nucleotides: 6. CDR3 sequence (DNA): TGCGCCAGCAGCCAGAGCGGGAGTATCACAGATACGCAGTATTTT. This encodes CASSQSGSITDTQYF.

V is TRBV11-2 and J is TRBJ1-4; no reliable D call. Trimming took off 4 bases at V and 0 bases at J, with 9 bases between the two ends. The CDR3 covers 15 residues. CDR1 SGHAT and CDR2 FQNNGV come from the germline V gene. The CDR3 nucleotides read TGTGCCAGCAGCTCGGCCGGGTCAACTAATGAAAAACTGTTTTTT. The encoded protein is CASSSAGSTNEKLFF. The full variable domain, completed using reference TRBV11-2 and TRBJ1-4, is EAGVAQSPRYKIIEKRQSVAFWCNPISGHATLYWYQQILGQGPKLLIQFQNNGVVDDSQLPKDRFSAERLKGVDSTLKIQPAKLEDSAVYLCASSSAGSTNEKLFFGSGTQLSVL.

The chain recombines TRBV9 with TRBJ2-3; D unresolved. Trimming removed 3 bases at V and 0 bases at J, with 2 bases between. Germline assignment: CDR1 SGDLS and CDR2 YYNGEE. The CDR3 sequence is 12 residues long. CDR3 nucleotides: TGTGCCAGCAGCGCTAGCACAGATACGCAGTATTTT. Translating gives CASSASTDTQYF.

V gene TRBV6-4 combines with J gene TRBJ1-5, with TRBD1 as a possible D gene (6 bases). There are 13 residues in the CDR3. The germline CDR1 and CDR2 sequences are MRHNA and SNTAGT. The V gene lost 5 bases and the J gene lost 5 bases, with 10 bases spanning the gap. For the CDR3, the DNA is TGTGCCAGCAGTCCACAGGGCTATCAGCCCCAGCATTTT. Translation: CASSPQGYQPQHF.

This clone was found a few times. CDR3 DNA sequence: TGTGCCAGCAGTCCTCGGGGTCTGACCTACGAGCAGTACTTC. Protein sequence: CASSPRGLTYEQYF. The J gene is TRBJ2-7, the V gene TRBV27, with TRBD2 as a possible D gene (5 bases). The germline V and J ends were trimmed by 5 bases and 2 bases, with 13 bases remaining between them. This CDR3 is built from 14 residues. The V gene's germline CDR1 is MNHEY and CDR2 SMNVEV (reference sequence).

The chain links TRBV2 to TRBJ1-3; no definite D call. V lost 4 bases, J lost 4 bases, and 8 bases lay in between. CDR3 length equals 13 residues. The germline V gene encodes CDR1 SNHLY and CDR2 FYNNEI. The CDR3 here is CASSALTGNTIYF. The CDR3 DNA reads as TGTGCCAGCAGTGCCCTGACAGGAAACACCATATATTTT.

The V call is TRBV28, the J call TRBJ1-5; D is ambiguous. The V gene's germline CDR1 is MDHEN and CDR2 SYDVKM. CDR3 length: 14 residues. V lost 3 bases and J lost 6, with 12 bases in between. CDR3 nucleotides: TGTGCCAGCAGTTTGGCGGGGTTTGGTCAGCCCCAGCATTTT. Protein sequence: CASSLAGFGQPQHF.

This clone came up a few times. The chain joins TRBV19 to TRBJ1-2, with D tentatively TRBD1 (5 bases). V was trimmed by 3 bases and J by 4 bases, leaving 6 bases between them. The CDR3 has 12 amino acids. The germline CDR1 and CDR2 sequences are LNHDA and SQIVND (reference sequence). This CDR3 is CASSITGYGYTF. As DNA, the CDR3 is TGTGCCAGTAGTATCACAGGCTATGGCTACACCTTC.

The chain employs TRBV15 and TRBJ2-7, with 9 bases that match TRBD1. Germline V gene data show CDR1 as LNHNV and CDR2 as YYDKDF (reference sequence). The CDR3 length is 14 residues. The junction had 1 base not matched to a gene; V was cut back by 1 base and J by 3 bases. The CDR3 coding sequence is TGTGCCACCAGCAGAGCGGGACAGGGCTACGAGCAGTACTTC. It yields the protein CATSRAGQGYEQYF.

This clone showed up just once. The rearrangement joins TRBV4-1 to TRBJ2-3, with 10 bases fitting TRBD2. The germline V gene has CDR1 MGHRA and CDR2 YSYEKL. V was clipped by 0 bases and J by 5 bases; unmatched bases: 14. The CDR3 contains 19 residues. The CDR3 here is CASSQDPPGSGGAEDTQYF. CDR3 nucleotides: TGCGCCAGCAGCCAAGATCCACCGGGGAGCGGGGGGGCAGAAGATACGCAGTATTTT.

V is TRBV7-9 and J is TRBJ2-7; 9 positions agree with TRBD1. The V gene end was trimmed by 1 base and the J gene end by 5 bases; junction bases not matched to a gene: 6. This CDR3 is 15 amino acids long. The germline V gene encodes CDR1 SEHNR and CDR2 FQNEAQ (reference sequence). CDR3 loop: CASSLGDRGFHEQYF. In DNA form, the CDR3 reads TGTGCCAGCAGCTTAGGCGACAGGGGGTTCCACGAGCAGTACTTC.

The chain recombines TRBV5-4 with TRBJ2-1; 8 positions agree with TRBD2. With 4 bases clipped from V and 0 bases from J, the junction kept 9 bases outside the gene matches. Germline V gene sequence: CDR1 SGHNT, CDR2 YYREEE (reference sequence). The CDR3 loop spans 17 amino acids. CDR3 sequence (DNA): TGTGCCAGCAGCCCGGAATGGGCGGGAGGCTCCTACAATGAGCAGTTCTTC. Its translation: CASSPEWAGGSYNEQFF.

The chain carries TRBV7-8 and TRBJ2-3; TRBD2 matches at 12 bases. The CDR3 has 16 amino acids. The trim removed 2 bases at V and 5 bases at J, leaving 5 bases unmatched. The V gene's germline CDR1 is SGHVS and CDR2 FQNEAQ. CDR3 nucleotide sequence: TGTGCCAGCAGCTTAAGACTAGCGGGAGTCGAAGATACGCAGTATTTT. It translates to CASSLRLAGVEDTQYF.